This passage covers 19 T cell receptor beta chains from one sample sequenced in a study of early T cells in non-severe SARS-CoV-2 infection. MiXCR was run by TCRdb on the 5' RACE reads, yielding one entry per CDR3 protein. The data show tens of thousands of distinct CDR3 sequences, 8% to 13% seen once. Specimen: whole blood. The receptors were sampled from an adult who was a healthcare worker with PCR-confirmed SARS-CoV-2 infection or an uninfected control (not recorded which).

This clonotype showed up many times. V gene TRBV6-5 combines with J gene TRBJ1-1; 9 nucleotides agree with TRBD1. The V gene's germline CDR1 is MNHEY and CDR2 SVGAGI. V was pared by 5 bases and J by 7 bases, with 5 bases of the junction left unmatched. The CDR3 is 13 residues long. CDR3 bases: TGTGCCAGCAGTGGTGACAGGGGGTTTGAAGCTTTCTTT. Protein product: CASSGDRGFEAFF.

This clonotype was seen ten or more times. V usage is TRBV28 and J usage is TRBJ2-1, with TRBD1 as a possible D gene (5 bases). Germline lookup yields CDR1 MDHEN and CDR2 SYDVKM. Between the trimmed V and J ends, which lost 6 bases and 8 bases, there was a span of 14 bases. This CDR3 comprises 13 residues. CDR3 amino acids: CASRSFQGDEQFF. The DNA for the CDR3 is TGTGCCAGCAGATCATTTCAGGGCGATGAGCAGTTCTTC.

Ten or more counts support this clonotype. This chain connects TRBV20-1 to TRBJ2-7; D is perhaps TRBD1 (5 bases). The V gene's germline CDR1 is DFQATT and CDR2 SNEGSKA (reference sequence). Trimming removed 6 bases from V and 3 bases from J, with 18 bases in between. The CDR3 extends over 14 amino acids. The CDR3 reads CSAREGAVIYEQYF. For the CDR3, the DNA is TGCAGTGCGCGAGAAGGGGCGGTTATCTACGAGCAGTACTTC.

The V gene is TRBV6-1, the J gene TRBJ2-7; 11 nucleotides align to TRBD1. Germline lookup yields CDR1 MNHNS and CDR2 SASEGT. The ends lost 8 bases at V and 3 bases at J; junction bases unmatched: 9. The CDR3 extends over 15 amino acids. The CDR3 reads CASVIRTGGFYEQYF. The CDR3 DNA reads TGTGCCAGCGTTATAAGGACAGGGGGCTTCTACGAGCAGTACTTC.

This clonotype was seen more than once but under ten times. This sequence joins TRBV24-1 and TRBJ1-2, with D unclear. This CDR3 contains 12 residues. CDR1 and CDR2 from the germline V gene are KGHDR and SFDVKD. V shed 7 bases and J shed 3 bases, with 8 bases lying between them. CDR3 in DNA: TGTGCCACCAGCGAGGGCCACTATGGCTACACCTTC. Translating gives CATSEGHYGYTF.

This clonotype was detected many times. V gene TRBV7-6 combines with J gene TRBJ2-7; a possible D gene is TRBD2 (6 bases). The CDR3 loop spans 14 amino acids. In germline, CDR1 is SGHVS, CDR2 FNYEAQ. Between the trimmed V and J ends, which lost 5 bases and 3 bases, there was a span of 14 bases. As DNA, the CDR3 is TGTGCCAGCAGCCGGGGGATCGCGGGCTACGAGCAGTACTTC. Amino acid sequence: CASSRGIAGYEQYF.

This chain links TRBV29-1 with TRBJ1-2; 8 nucleotides align to TRBD1. V was pared by 6 bases and J by 0 bases, with 9 bases of the junction left unmatched. The CDR3 consists of 15 residues. Germline assignment: CDR1 SQVTM and CDR2 ANQGSEA. The DNA for the CDR3 is TGCAGCGTCGCAGGGGGCGAGGGGCCTAACTATGGCTACACCTTC. This sequence encodes CSVAGGEGPNYGYTF.

This clonotype was picked up many times. The chain employs TRBV11-2 and TRBJ2-5; tentatively, D is TRBD1 (6 bases). The V end lost 5 bases, the J end lost 3 bases, and 10 bases lay between the germline ends. CDR3 length: 13 residues. Germline CDR1 is SGHAT and CDR2 is FQNNGV. The CDR3 bases are TGTGCCAGCAGCCTGTGGACAGAAGAGACCCAGTACTTC. Translation: CASSLWTEETQYF.

The chain carries TRBV7-2 and TRBJ2-3; the match to TRBD1 covers 8 bases. Trimming cost V 5 bases and J 0 bases; bases outside gene matches: 4. The CDR3 sequence is 15 residues long. Germline CDR1 is SGHTA and CDR2 is FQGNSA. CDR3 sequence: CASSRDRRSTDTQYF. Written as DNA, the CDR3 is TGTGCCAGCAGCCGGGACAGGCGAAGCACAGATACGCAGTATTTT.

This clonotype showed up many times. V and J are TRBV27 and TRBJ1-6; D remains ambiguous. Germline CDR1 and CDR2: MNHEY and SMNVEV (reference sequence). V lost 1 base to trimming and J lost 9 bases, with 13 bases between them. The CDR3 has 15 residues. The CDR3 DNA reads as TGTGCCAGCAGTTTATTTCCAGGCGATGGTTCACCCCTCCACTTT. Its translation is CASSLFPGDGSPLHF.

The table lists this clonotype with many counts. The J gene is TRBJ2-5, the V gene TRBV12-3 or TRBV12-4; either TRBD1 or TRBD2 may fit D (5 bases each). The CDR3 spans 11 residues. The V gene lost 5 bases and the J gene lost 9 bases, with 10 bases spanning the gap. Here the CDR3 DNA reads TGTGCCAGCAGTGGGGCGCGGGCCCAGTACTTC. As protein: CASSGARAQYF.

There are many counts of this clonotype. This chain links TRBV20-1 with TRBJ1-2; D might be TRBD1 (5 bases). The CDR3 spans 14 residues. Deletions cut 0 bases from V and 1 base from J, with 9 bases between. Per germline, CDR1 DFQATT and CDR2 SNEGSKA (reference sequence). In DNA form, the CDR3 reads TGCAGTGCTAGAGATTCGGGGGGTAACTATGGCTACACCTTC. Its protein is CSARDSGGNYGYTF.

There are many counts of this clonotype. V and J are TRBV9 and TRBJ2-3, with a possible D match to TRBD2 (5 bases). Germline loops: CDR1 SGDLS, CDR2 YYNGEE. This CDR3 comprises 13 residues. Trimming shortened V by 6 bases and J by 3 bases, and 11 bases separated the two germline ends. The CDR3 loop reads CASNELGTDTQYF. The CDR3 DNA follows: TGTGCCAGCAATGAACTAGGTACAGATACGCAGTATTTT.

V is TRBV24-1 and J is TRBJ2-3; tentative D call: TRBD1 (5 bases). The V end was cut by 3 bases, the J end by 6 bases, with 15 bases between. CDR3 length: 15 amino acids. Germline V gene data show CDR1 as KGHDR and CDR2 as SFDVKD. The CDR3 is CATSDPYGAGDTQYF. CDR3 DNA sequence: TGTGCCACCAGTGATCCCTACGGAGCAGGGGATACGCAGTATTTT.

In its sample, this clonotype was seen a few times. The rearrangement links TRBV12-3 or TRBV12-4 to TRBJ2-3, with D hard to call. The V and J ends lost 3 bases and 6 bases respectively, with 10 bases between them. This CDR3 is 13 amino acids long. The CDR3 DNA reads as TGTGCCAGCAGTTTCTCTCCGTGGGATACGCAGTATTTT. Encoded protein: CASSFSPWDTQYF.

This clonotype came up many times. This chain joins TRBV7-9 and TRBJ1-4; 7 bases line up with TRBD1. The CDR3 has 12 amino acids. Germline lookup yields CDR1 SEHNR and CDR2 FQNEAQ (reference sequence). V lost 5 bases to trimming and J lost 10 bases; unmatched junction nucleotides: 4. CDR3 residues: CASSPGTVKLFF. Written as DNA, the CDR3 is TGTGCCAGCAGCCCGGGGACAGTAAAACTGTTTTTT.

This chain uses TRBV24-1 with TRBJ2-5; perhaps TRBD1 as D (6 bases). This CDR3 has 16 amino acids. Germline V gives CDR1 KGHDR, CDR2 SFDVKD. The V end lost 1 base, the J end lost 2 bases, and 13 bases lay between the germline ends. In DNA form, the CDR3 reads TGTGCCACCAGTGATTTAGGGGGATTCGGGCAAGAGACCCAGTACTTC. Its protein is CATSDLGGFGQETQYF.

This clonotype was picked up many times. This chain links TRBV18 with TRBJ1-1, with unresolved D. V lost 1 base to trimming and J lost 4 bases, with 13 bases between them. The CDR3 totals 15 residues. Looked up from germline, CDR1 is KGHSH and CDR2 is LQKENI. In DNA, the CDR3 is TGTGCCAGCTCACCACTCCCACCCCGGAGCACTGAAGCTTTCTTT. Translation gives CASSPLPPRSTEAFF.

V gene TRBV4-2 combines with J gene TRBJ2-1, with TRBD2 identical over 10 bases. The CDR3 is made up of 17 amino acids. Germline V gene data show CDR1 as LGHNA and CDR2 as YNFKEQ. J gave up 0 bases and V 4 bases, and 6 bases lay outside the gene matches. The CDR3 spells CASSPRTSGSSYNEQFF. CDR3 DNA sequence: TGTGCCAGCAGCCCCCGGACTAGCGGAAGCTCCTACAATGAGCAGTTCTTC.